This passage covers 27 T cell receptor beta chains from one sample sequenced in a study of shared clonotypes between healthy human individuals. The repertoire was sequenced with immunoSEQ multiplex PCR; TCRdb's copy has only in-frame clones and lacks some. The table has approximately 640,000 clones, roughly 87% seen once. The sequenced sample was memory CD8+ T cells from PBMCs. The subset: CD45RO+ cells pooled with CCR7-negative TemRA cells. The receptors were gathered from a man aged 18 to 29 in good health. Some clones in this sample may be carry-over from other donors' samples.

Written as DNA, the CDR3 is TGTGCCAGCTCACCGGGAATGCTCCAGCCCCAGCATTTT. It translates to CASSPGMLQPQHF. The chain is built from TRBV18 and TRBJ1-5; D uncertain. This CDR3 contains 13 residues. Looked up from germline, CDR1 is KGHSH and CDR2 is LQKENI. Trimming shortened V by 3 bases and J by 7 bases, and 10 bases separated the two germline ends.

The chain employs TRBV5-4 and TRBJ2-7, with 12 bases matching TRBD2. CDR1 is SGHNT, CDR2 YYREEE, per germline (reference sequence). With 6 bases clipped from V and 5 bases from J, the junction kept 9 bases outside the gene matches. The CDR3 has 15 residues. The CDR3 coding sequence is TGTGCCAGCATCAACCTAGCGGGAGGGTTCCACGAGCAGTACTTC. The encoded protein is CASINLAGGFHEQYF.

The table lists this clone with a few counts. The V call is TRBV27, the J call TRBJ1-2, with no clear D. Germline CDR1 and CDR2: MNHEY and SMNVEV (reference sequence). The V end lost 3 bases, the J end lost 4 bases, and 15 bases lay between the germline ends. This CDR3 spans 15 amino acids. Here the CDR3 DNA reads TGTGCCAGCAGTTTGGGCGGAGGGCGAGTCTATGGCTACACCTTC. It specifies CASSLGGGRVYGYTF.

The chain is built from TRBV4-1 and TRBJ2-7; 7 bases are shared with TRBD1. Germline values: CDR1 MGHRA, CDR2 YSYEKL. J was trimmed by 2 bases and V by 4 bases; bases with no gene match: 8. The CDR3 is 15 amino acids. In nucleotides, the CDR3 is TGCGCCAGCAGCCGGCATGTAGGGGGCACCTACGAGCAGTACTTC. This gives the protein CASSRHVGGTYEQYF.

CDR3 nucleotide sequence: TGTGCCAGCAGTTTTGGGGAGAGGGGGGCCCAGTTCTTC. This sequence encodes CASSFGERGAQFF. The chain has TRBV28 and TRBJ2-1, with D possibly called TRBD1 or TRBD2 (6 bases each). The CDR3 covers 13 residues. V lost 3 bases and J 13 bases, leaving 16 bases between the germline ends. Germline values: CDR1 MDHEN, CDR2 SYDVKM.

V is TRBV30 and J is TRBJ2-7; no clear D. Germline lookup yields CDR1 GTSNPN and CDR2 SVGIG (reference sequence). V was trimmed by 0 bases and J by 1 base, leaving 7 bases between them. This CDR3 has 13 residues. CDR3 protein: CAWSVLVSYEQYF. The DNA of the CDR3 is TGTGCCTGGAGTGTACTCGTTTCCTACGAGCAGTACTTC.

V is TRBV27 and J is TRBJ1-4; 7 nucleotides align to TRBD1. This CDR3 contains 15 residues. Germline V gene data show CDR1 as MNHEY and CDR2 as SMNVEV (reference sequence). Losses at the gene ends were 1 base for V and 8 bases for J; bases not matched to a gene: 7. DNA for the CDR3: TGTGCCAGCAGTTTATTAGGGGGCGCATGGGAAAAACTGTTTTTT. Translation: CASSLLGGAWEKLFF. Combining the CDR3 with reference TRBV27 and TRBJ1-4 gives the whole variable domain EAQVTQNPRYLITVTGKKLTVTCSQNMNHEYMSWYRQDPGLGLRQIYYSMNVEVTDKGDVPEGYKVSRKEKRNFPLILESPSPNQTSLYFCASSLLGGAWEKLFFGSGTQLSVL.

This clone was detected once. This rearrangement joins TRBV28 to TRBJ2-1, with D perhaps TRBD2 (5 bases). The germline V gene encodes CDR1 MDHEN and CDR2 SYDVKM. The V gene lost 1 base and the J gene lost 0 bases, with 19 bases spanning the gap. The CDR3 totals 19 residues. CDR3 in amino acids: CASSLSVVASRTSYNEQFF. The CDR3 DNA sequence: TGTGCCAGCAGTTTATCGGTGGTCGCTAGCCGAACCTCCTACAATGAGCAGTTCTTC. Based on the CDR3 plus reference TRBV28 and TRBJ2-1, the full variable domain is DVKVTQSSRYLVKRTGEKVFLECVQDMDHENMFWYRQDPGLGLRLIYFSYDVKMKEKGDIPEGYSVSREKKERFSLILESASTNQTSMYLCASSLSVVASRTSYNEQFFGPGTRLTVL.

V is TRBV7-6 and J is TRBJ1-1, with D possibly being TRBD1 (6 bases). This CDR3 has 14 residues. The germline V gene encodes CDR1 SGHVS and CDR2 FNYEAQ. Trimming took off 1 base at V and 1 base at J, with 7 bases between the two ends. The CDR3 loop is CASSLEGQNTEAFF. The CDR3 nucleotides read TGTGCCAGCAGCTTAGAGGGACAGAACACTGAAGCTTTCTTT.

V gene TRBV7-9 combines with J gene TRBJ1-3; 8 positions match TRBD1. Germline CDR1 SEHNR, CDR2 FQNEAQ (reference sequence). The CDR3 length is 14 residues. J lost 2 bases, V lost 4 bases, and 1 base had no gene match. The DNA of the CDR3 is TGTGCCAGCAGCTCGACAGGGGCTGGAAACACCATATATTTT. Translating gives CASSSTGAGNTIYF.

In its sample, this clone was seen once. The chain carries TRBV28 and TRBJ1-5; D unresolved. This CDR3 spans 16 amino acids. The ends were cut back, 1 base at V and 0 bases at J, with 10 bases in the middle. The germline CDR1 and CDR2 sequences are MDHEN and SYDVKM. In nucleotides, the CDR3 is TGTGCCAGCAGTTTATATCCAGTTAATAGCAATCAGCCCCAGCATTTT. This translates into CASSLYPVNSNQPQHF.

This chain joins TRBV29-1 and TRBJ2-3, with D hard to call. The length of the CDR3 is 15 residues. Germline CDR1 and CDR2: SQVTM and ANQGSEA. V dropped 4 bases and J dropped 4 bases, with 18 bases sitting between them. CDR3 residues: CSVGAGELGADTQYF. CDR3 DNA: TGCAGCGTTGGGGCAGGCGAACTTGGCGCAGATACGCAGTATTTT.

This sequence joins TRBV27 and TRBJ2-7; D is possibly TRBD2 (6 bases). Looked up from germline, CDR1 is MNHEY and CDR2 is SMNVEV (reference sequence). Between the trimmed V and J ends, which lost 5 bases and 1 base, there was a span of 12 bases. The CDR3 has 14 amino acids. The CDR3 loop is CASSPYRGSYEQYF. CDR3 nucleotide sequence: TGTGCCAGCAGTCCCTACCGGGGGTCCTACGAGCAGTACTTC.

This sequence joins TRBV11-1 and TRBJ2-7; 7 positions agree with TRBD1. Germline CDR1 SGHAT, CDR2 FQDESV (reference sequence). The CDR3 contains 15 residues. Trimming cost V 5 bases and J 7 bases; bases outside gene matches: 14. CDR3 protein: CASSPNLGQLLEQYF. CDR3 bases: TGTGCCAGCAGCCCGAACCTGGGACAGCTCTTGGAGCAGTACTTC.

This chain joins TRBV6-4 and TRBJ2-5, with 9 bases identical to TRBD2. CDR1 MRHNA and CDR2 SNTAGT come from the germline V gene. The CDR3 has 16 residues. The V segment lost 2 bases and the J segment 5 bases; nucleotides outside the gene matches: 9. CDR3 sequence reads: CASSDGASGTWETQYF. The DNA for the CDR3 is TGTGCCAGCAGTGACGGCGCTAGCGGGACTTGGGAGACCCAGTACTTC.

The chain has TRBV6-6 and TRBJ2-2; D ambiguous. Trimming shortened V by 4 bases and J by 8 bases, and 11 bases separated the two germline ends. This CDR3 contains 13 residues. Germline CDR1 is MNHNY and CDR2 is SVGAGI (reference sequence). As DNA, the CDR3 is TGTGCCAGCAGTTCGGCTAACGGGGGGGAGCTGTTTTTT. Translating gives CASSSANGGELFF.

The chain couples TRBV7-9 to TRBJ2-5; D ambiguous. Germline lookup yields CDR1 SEHNR and CDR2 FQNEAQ (reference sequence). There are 14 residues in the CDR3. V was cut by 2 bases and J by 5 bases, with 12 bases left in between. CDR3 amino acids: CASSLIRTAETQYF. Here the CDR3 DNA reads TGTGCCAGCAGCTTAATCAGAACCGCGGAGACCCAGTACTTC.

The rearrangement uses TRBV7-6 and TRBJ2-7, with D possibly TRBD1 on 5 matching bases. Trimming cost V 1 base and J 3 bases, with 7 bases left between them. The germline V gene encodes CDR1 SGHVS and CDR2 FNYEAQ. The CDR3 spans 13 residues. The CDR3 spells CASSLEGFYEQYF. The CDR3 nucleotides read TGTGCCAGCAGCTTAGAGGGGTTCTACGAGCAGTACTTC.

The chain uses TRBV21-1 and TRBJ2-7; TRBD1, the D gene given by the table, was not confirmed from the DNA. TRBV21-1 is assigned pseudogene status. This CDR3 has 14 residues. CDR3 in amino acids: CASKYPDRSYEQYF. CDR3 nucleotides: TGTGCCAGCAAATACCCCGACAGGTCCTACGAGCAGTACTTC.

The chain has TRBV7-9 and TRBJ1-1, with TRBD1 identical over 10 bases. The CDR3 sequence is 17 residues long. Germline V gene sequence: CDR1 SEHNR, CDR2 FQNEAQ (reference sequence). J gave up 6 bases and V 6 bases, and 16 bases lay outside the gene matches. CDR3: CASRPDRGRYLGAEAFF. DNA of the CDR3: TGTGCCAGCAGGCCCGACAGGGGGCGATACTTAGGTGCTGAAGCTTTCTTT.

This clone was picked up one time. The rearrangement joins TRBV14 to TRBJ1-4; D ambiguous. The germline CDR1 and CDR2 sequences are SGHDN and FVKESK. Trimming stripped 0 bases from V and 8 bases from J, with 7 bases between. The CDR3 is 13 residues long. The CDR3, as DNA: TGTGCCAGCAGCCAAGACGGGGAAGAAAAACTGTTTTTT. Its translation: CASSQDGEEKLFF.

The rearrangement links TRBV6-5 to TRBJ2-2; possible D gene TRBD2, 5 bases. CDR1 is MNHEY, CDR2 SVGAGI, per germline. The length of the CDR3 is 15 residues. The V gene lost 5 bases and the J gene lost 1 base, with 11 bases spanning the gap. The DNA for the CDR3 is TGTGCCAGCAGTATACGGGGTCGGAACACCGGGGAGCTGTTTTTT. Translated: CASSIRGRNTGELFF.

The V gene is TRBV4-2, the J gene TRBJ1-3, with D uncertain. Trimming shortened V by 1 base and J by 0 bases, and 13 bases separated the two germline ends. This CDR3 comprises 17 residues. Germline CDR1 is LGHNA and CDR2 is YNFKEQ. CDR3 DNA: TGTGCCAGCAGCCAAGTGGCCCTACTGAGCTCTGGAAACACCATATATTTT. This encodes CASSQVALLSSGNTIYF.

The V call is TRBV7-9, the J call TRBJ1-1; the D is unclear. Germline V gives CDR1 SEHNR, CDR2 FQNEAQ (reference sequence). Trimming took off 8 bases at V and 0 bases at J, with 13 bases between the two ends. The CDR3 is 14 residues long. The DNA of the CDR3 is TGTGCCAGCGGGAGACTTACCTTGAACACTGAAGCTTTCTTT. Residues: CASGRLTLNTEAFF. Combining the CDR3 with reference TRBV7-9 and TRBJ1-1 gives the whole variable domain DTGVSQNPRHKITKRGQNVTFRCDPISEHNRLYWYRQTLGQGPEFLTYFQNEAQLEKSRLLSDRFSAERPKGSFSTLEIQRTEQGDSAMYLCASGRLTLNTEAFFGQGTRLTVV.

This chain joins TRBV5-1 and TRBJ2-1; no clear D gene. Trimming took 7 bases from V and 5 from J, leaving 7 bases between them. There are 11 residues in the CDR3. Germline values: CDR1 SGHRS, CDR2 YFSETQ. CDR3 sequence: CASSRNNEQFF. For the CDR3, the DNA is TGCGCCAGCTCCAGGAACAATGAGCAGTTCTTC.

The chain links TRBV4-1 to TRBJ1-1; D is possibly TRBD1 (5 bases). Germline loops: CDR1 MGHRA, CDR2 YSYEKL. V shed 1 base and J shed 6 bases, with 24 bases lying between them. This CDR3 has 18 amino acids. Written as DNA, the CDR3 is TGCGCCAGCAGCCAAGCTCTATCGTCCCTGGGGGGTGAACCTGAAGCTTTCTTT. Protein sequence: CASSQALSSLGGEPEAFF.

This clone appeared many times. The rearrangement joins TRBV7-9 to TRBJ2-4; 7 bases map to TRBD1. The CDR3 covers 12 residues. With V trimmed by 5 bases and J by 8 bases, 3 bases remained unmatched. The germline V gene encodes CDR1 SEHNR and CDR2 FQNEAQ (reference sequence). CDR3 in DNA: TGTGCCAGCAGCGCTACAGGGGACATTCAGTACTTC. It translates to CASSATGDIQYF.